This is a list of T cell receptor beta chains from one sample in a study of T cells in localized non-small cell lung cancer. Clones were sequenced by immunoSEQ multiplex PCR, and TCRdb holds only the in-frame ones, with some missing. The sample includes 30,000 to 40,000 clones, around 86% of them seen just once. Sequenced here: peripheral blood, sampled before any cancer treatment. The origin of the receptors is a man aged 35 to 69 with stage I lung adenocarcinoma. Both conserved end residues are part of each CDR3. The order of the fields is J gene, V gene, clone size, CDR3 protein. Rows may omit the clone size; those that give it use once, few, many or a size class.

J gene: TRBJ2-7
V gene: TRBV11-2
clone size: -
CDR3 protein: CASSTEAGVYYEQYF

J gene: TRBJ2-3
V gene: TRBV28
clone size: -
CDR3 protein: CATRTSGNTQYF

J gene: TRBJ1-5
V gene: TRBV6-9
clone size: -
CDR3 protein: CASSSPPRKWRPQHF

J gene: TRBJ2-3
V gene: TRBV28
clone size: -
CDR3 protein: CASSSLAGRTDTQYF

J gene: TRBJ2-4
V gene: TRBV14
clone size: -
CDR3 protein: CASSQAPLGAKNIQYF

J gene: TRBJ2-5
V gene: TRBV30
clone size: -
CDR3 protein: CAWSHYLEETQYF

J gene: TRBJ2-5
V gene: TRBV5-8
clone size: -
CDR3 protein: CASSSGGGGGSETQYF

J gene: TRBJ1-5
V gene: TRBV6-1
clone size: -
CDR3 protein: CASSEAFWDRVNQPQHF

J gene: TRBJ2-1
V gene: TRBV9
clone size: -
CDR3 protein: CASSVVSGRAYEQFF

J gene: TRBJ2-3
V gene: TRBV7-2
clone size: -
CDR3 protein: CASSLGPDTQYF

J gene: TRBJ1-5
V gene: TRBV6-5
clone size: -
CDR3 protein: CASRLQGQPQHF

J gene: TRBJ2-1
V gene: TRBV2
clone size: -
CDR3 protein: CASTATGGSNEQFF

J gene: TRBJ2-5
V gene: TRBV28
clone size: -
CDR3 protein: CASSLFGGGTQYF

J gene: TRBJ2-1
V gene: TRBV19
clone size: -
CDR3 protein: CASSISGRGNEQFF

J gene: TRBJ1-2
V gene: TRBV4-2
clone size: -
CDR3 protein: CASSQDLRGGTGNYGYTF

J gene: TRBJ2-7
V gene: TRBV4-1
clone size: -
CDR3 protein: CASSLGASQGYEQYF

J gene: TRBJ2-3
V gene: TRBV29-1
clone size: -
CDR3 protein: CSASKGGQGTDTQYF

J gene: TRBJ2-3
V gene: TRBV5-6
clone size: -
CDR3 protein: CASSFRGGGSINTQYF

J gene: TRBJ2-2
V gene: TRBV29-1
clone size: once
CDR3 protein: CSVGRTSVNTGELFF

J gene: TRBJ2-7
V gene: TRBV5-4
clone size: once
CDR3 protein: CASSIAGRGFEQYF

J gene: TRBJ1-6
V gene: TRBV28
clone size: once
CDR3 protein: CASRPGQGRSGWNSPLHF

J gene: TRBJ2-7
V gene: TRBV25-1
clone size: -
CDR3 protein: CASSEAGLHYEQYF

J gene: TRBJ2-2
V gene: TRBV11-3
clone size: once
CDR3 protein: CASSLGRNTGELFF